The following is a T cell receptor (beta chain) sequence with its context. These data originate in a study of shared clonotypes between healthy human individuals. Some clones are missing from TCRdb's copy, which holds only in-frame ones; the method was immunoSEQ multiplex PCR. The profile shows under 2,500,000 clones, approximately 94% of them singletons. The donor cohort consisted entirely of Caucasian adults residing in Nashville, Tennessee. The ends lost 6 bases at V and 1 base at J; junction bases unmatched: 7. The CDR3 covers 16 residues. The V gene's germline CDR1 is SGDLS and CDR2 YYNGEE. The source is a man between 18 and 29 years old in good health. V gene TRBV9 combines with J gene TRBJ2-1; 10 positions agree with TRBD1. The sequencing input was naive CD4+ T cells sorted from blood. Subset specified: CD45RA+ positively selected. In DNA form, the CDR3 reads TGTGCCAGCACTCGGACAGGGGGTGGGTCCTACAATGAGCAGTTCTTC. Protein: CASTRTGGGSYNEQFF. The whole variable domain, remainder taken from reference TRBV9 and TRBJ2-1, is DSGVTQTPKHLITATGQRVTLRCSPRSGDLSVYWYQQSLDQGLQFLIQYYNGEERAKGNILERFSAQQFPDLHSELNLSSLELGDSALYFCASTRTGGGSYNEQFFGPGTRLTVL.